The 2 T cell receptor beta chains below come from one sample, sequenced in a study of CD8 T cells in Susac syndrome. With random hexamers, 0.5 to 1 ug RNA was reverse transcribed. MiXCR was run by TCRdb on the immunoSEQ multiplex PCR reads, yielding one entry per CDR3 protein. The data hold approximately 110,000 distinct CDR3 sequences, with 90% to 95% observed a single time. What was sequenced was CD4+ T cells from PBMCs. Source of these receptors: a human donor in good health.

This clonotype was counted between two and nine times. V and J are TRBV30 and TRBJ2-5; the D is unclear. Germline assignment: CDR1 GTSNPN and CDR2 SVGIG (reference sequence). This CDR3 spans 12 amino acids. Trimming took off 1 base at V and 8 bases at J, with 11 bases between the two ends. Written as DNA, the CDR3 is TGTGCCTGGAGTGCCGGGTCGGGTACCCAGTACTTC. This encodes CAWSAGSGTQYF.

CDR3 bases: TGTGCCAGCAGCTCAACCCCGGGACTAGCGGGAGAGGTTGAGCAGTTCTTC. Its translation: CASSSTPGLAGEVEQFF. V gene TRBV7-9 combines with J gene TRBJ2-1, with TRBD2 matching 14 bases. The CDR3 has 17 amino acids. With V trimmed by 4 bases and J by 9 bases, 11 bases remained unmatched. Germline assignment: CDR1 SEHNR and CDR2 FQNEAQ (reference sequence). The whole variable domain, remainder taken from reference TRBV7-9 and TRBJ2-1, is DTGVSQNPRHKITKRGQNVTFRCDPISEHNRLYWYRQTLGQGPEFLTYFQNEAQLEKSRLLSDRFSAERPKGSFSTLEIQRTEQGDSAMYLCASSSTPGLAGEVEQFFGPGTRLTVL.